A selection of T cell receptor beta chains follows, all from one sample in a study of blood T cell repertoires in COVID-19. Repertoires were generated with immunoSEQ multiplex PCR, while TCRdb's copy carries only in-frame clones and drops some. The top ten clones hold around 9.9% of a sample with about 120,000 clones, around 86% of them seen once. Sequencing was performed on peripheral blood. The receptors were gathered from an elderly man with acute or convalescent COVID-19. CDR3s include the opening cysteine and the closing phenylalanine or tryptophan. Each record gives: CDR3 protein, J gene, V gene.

CDR3aa: CSVERGQGVTEAFF; j_gene: TRBJ1-1; v_gene: TRBV29-1
CDR3aa: CASSFGGGGGYTF; j_gene: TRBJ1-2; v_gene: TRBV5-6
CDR3aa: CASSLPTGSSGNTIYF; j_gene: TRBJ1-3; v_gene: TRBV5-1
CDR3aa: CATSDLGTGNEQYF; j_gene: TRBJ2-7; v_gene: TRBV24-1
CDR3aa: CATSRVRGLQETQYF; j_gene: TRBJ2-5; v_gene: TRBV15
CDR3aa: CASTFGGTILTEAFF; j_gene: TRBJ1-1; v_gene: TRBV14
CDR3aa: CASSPTTGVRETQYF; j_gene: TRBJ2-5; v_gene: TRBV18
CDR3aa: CASSQELAGDDNEQFF; j_gene: TRBJ2-1; v_gene: TRBV4-2
CDR3aa: CAWSAGQYNQPQHF; j_gene: TRBJ1-5; v_gene: TRBV30
CDR3aa: CASSGGQGGSYEQYF; j_gene: TRBJ2-7; v_gene: TRBV5-6
CDR3aa: CASSLVGAGGTDTQYF; j_gene: TRBJ2-3; v_gene: TRBV11-2
CDR3aa: CATGQGGTTEAFF; j_gene: TRBJ1-1; v_gene: TRBV28
CDR3aa: CASSSRSGNYEQYF; j_gene: TRBJ2-7; v_gene: TRBV11-2
CDR3aa: CSVVQGDLYNEQFF; j_gene: TRBJ2-1; v_gene: TRBV29-1
CDR3aa: CASRAQGTGELFF; j_gene: TRBJ2-2; v_gene: TRBV19
CDR3aa: CASSQESIRTIYF; j_gene: TRBJ1-3; v_gene: TRBV3-1/TRBV3-2
CDR3aa: CASSAGTGPYEQYF; j_gene: TRBJ2-7; v_gene: TRBV27
CDR3aa: CASSYGQQGIGEKLFF; j_gene: TRBJ1-4; v_gene: TRBV6-5
CDR3aa: CASSLEGQTTNYGYTF; j_gene: TRBJ1-2; v_gene: TRBV5-1
CDR3aa: CASSDRAVTEAFF; j_gene: TRBJ1-1; v_gene: TRBV12-3/TRBV12-4
CDR3aa: CASSLMERSTGELFF; j_gene: TRBJ2-2; v_gene: TRBV7-2
CDR3aa: CAWRQGNTEAFF; j_gene: TRBJ1-1; v_gene: TRBV30
CDR3aa: CASSPTGVTEAFF; j_gene: TRBJ1-1; v_gene: TRBV7-2
CDR3aa: CAISARGLESSYNEQFF; j_gene: TRBJ2-1; v_gene: TRBV10-3
CDR3aa: CASSLLGEVYGYTF; j_gene: TRBJ1-2; v_gene: TRBV7-2
CDR3aa: CASSEGLAGYNEQFF; j_gene: TRBJ2-1; v_gene: TRBV9
CDR3aa: CAWSGLRNTEAFF; j_gene: TRBJ1-1; v_gene: TRBV30
CDR3aa: CASSLSTIPGGEGYTF; j_gene: TRBJ1-2; v_gene: TRBV27
CDR3aa: CASSSRGSVATNEKLFF; j_gene: TRBJ1-4; v_gene: TRBV7-6
CDR3aa: CASSPRDRADSPLHF; j_gene: TRBJ1-6; v_gene: TRBV7-8
CDR3aa: CASSPGGTSGSETQYF; j_gene: TRBJ2-5; v_gene: TRBV11-1
CDR3aa: CASSSGTGNTGELFF; j_gene: TRBJ2-2; v_gene: TRBV5-1
CDR3aa: CASSLGTSGGEETQYF; j_gene: TRBJ2-5; v_gene: TRBV7-7
CDR3aa: CASRTPGQGYSPLHF; j_gene: TRBJ1-6; v_gene: TRBV28
CDR3aa: CSADGGTEAFF; j_gene: TRBJ1-1; v_gene: TRBV20-1
CDR3aa: CASSQGTGDAYGYTF; j_gene: TRBJ1-2; v_gene: TRBV14
CDR3aa: CASSQGGAGRSRGLFF; j_gene: TRBJ2-2; v_gene: TRBV3-1/TRBV3-2
CDR3aa: CASSTRTGLLGELFF; j_gene: TRBJ2-2; v_gene: TRBV5-1
CDR3aa: CASSSPFSTDTQYF; j_gene: TRBJ2-3; v_gene: TRBV7-3
CDR3aa: CASRASLAKNIQYF; j_gene: TRBJ2-4; v_gene: TRBV7-2